This TCR beta chain is drawn from a study of T-cell memory formation after mild COVID-19. TCRdb fed the 5' RACE reads into MiXCR, producing one record per CDR3 protein. The table records just over 350,000 distinct CDR3 sequences, over 13% of them present only once. Material for sequencing was PBMCs or a T cell subset sorted from them (not recorded which). The receptor was derived from a man between 18 and 35 years old who had mild COVID-19 (a few samples of this study predate the infection). Cell type and time point are not known.

The CDR3 is CASSFFDTLDTDTQYF. The CDR3 DNA reads TGTGCCAGCAGCTTCTTCGACACCCTGGACACAGATACGCAGTATTTT. V is TRBV5-4 and J is TRBJ2-3, with D unresolved. In germline, CDR1 is SGHNT, CDR2 YYREEE (reference sequence). V was shortened by 2 bases and J by 2 bases, with 15 bases between the two germline ends. There are 16 residues in the CDR3.